This TCR beta chain was sequenced during a study of cytomegalovirus exposure and HLA in healthy donors. With regard to this clone: What it binds is unknown.

The CDR3 totals 12 residues. The germline V gene has CDR1 LNHDA and CDR2 SQIVND (reference sequence). Trimming shortened V by 6 bases and J by 6 bases, and 12 bases separated the two germline ends. Some clones are missing from TCRdb's copy, which holds only in-frame ones; the method was immunoSEQ multiplex PCR. The table has roughly 90,000 clones, approximately 93% seen once. Study-wide findings and caveats: Subsequent analysis revealed that first-cohort TCR clusters tended to co-occur in the 95 to 150 validation repertoires. Whilst most TCR sequences proved rare, a subset of public TCRs occurred across many donors. Cytomegalovirus association was assigned to around 150 TCR beta chains.

The genes are TRBV19 and TRBJ2-7; the D is unclear. The TCR sequence derives from a woman younger than 45 in good health and CMV-seropositive. What was sequenced was PBMCs. CDR3 in DNA: TGTGCCAGTAGGAGTGGATACAGCGAGCAGTACTTC. This sequence encodes CASRSGYSEQYF.